A single sample is the source of the 2 T cell receptor beta chains below, sequenced in a study of neurological immune-mediated disorders. In TCRdb, the 5' RACE reads were re-called with MiXCR into one record per CDR3 protein. Of roughly 62,000 distinct CDR3 sequences listed, roughly 10% are singletons. Sequenced: PBMCs. These receptors originate from a man aged 55-75 years in good health.

V and J are TRBV20-1 and TRBJ1-1; a possible D gene is TRBD1 (6 bases). This CDR3 comprises 12 residues. Germline V lookup: CDR1 DFQATT, CDR2 SNEGSKA (reference sequence). Trimming cost V 7 bases and J 3 bases, with 12 bases left between them. The CDR3 region has the DNA TGCAGTGTAGGGGGATCGGACACTGAAGCTTTCTTT. Translating it yields CSVGGSDTEAFF.

V usage is TRBV12-3 or TRBV12-4 and J usage is TRBJ2-7; the D is unclear. CDR3 length: 14 amino acids. The ends were cut back, 7 bases at V and 0 bases at J, with 13 bases in the middle. The CDR3 DNA follows: TGTGCCAGCAAGTGGCGGTGGCACTCCTACGAGCAGTACTTC. It codes for CASKWRWHSYEQYF.